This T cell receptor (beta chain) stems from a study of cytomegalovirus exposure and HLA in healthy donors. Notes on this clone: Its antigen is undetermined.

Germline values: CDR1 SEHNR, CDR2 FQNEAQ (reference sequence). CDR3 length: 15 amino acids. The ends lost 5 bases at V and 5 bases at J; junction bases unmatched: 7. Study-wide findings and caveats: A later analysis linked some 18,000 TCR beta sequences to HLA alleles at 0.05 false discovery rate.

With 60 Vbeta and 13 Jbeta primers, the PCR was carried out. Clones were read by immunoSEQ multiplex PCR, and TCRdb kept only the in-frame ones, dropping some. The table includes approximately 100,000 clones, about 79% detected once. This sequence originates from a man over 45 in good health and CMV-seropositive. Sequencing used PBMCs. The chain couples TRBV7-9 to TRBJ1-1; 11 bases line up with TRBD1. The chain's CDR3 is CASSRGTGGETEAFF. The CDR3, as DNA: TGTGCCAGCAGCCGAGGGACAGGGGGAGAGACTGAAGCTTTCTTT.